Below are 13 T cell receptor beta chains sequenced from a single sample in a study of T cell repertoires in cytomegalovirus infection. MiXCR was run by TCRdb on the reads, yielding one entry per CDR3 protein. In the table there are a few hundred thousand distinct CDR3 sequences, over 15% of which are singletons. The sequencing sample was made of CD8+ T cells from PBMCs. These receptors all come from a human donor in good health (CMV status not recorded). Some clones in this sample may be carry-over from other donors' samples.

The sample holds a few counts of this clonotype. The genes are TRBV6-2 or TRBV6-3 and TRBJ1-3, with D hard to call. The ends were cut back, 2 bases at V and 0 bases at J, with 14 bases in the middle. The CDR3 spans 17 residues. Germline V gene sequence: CDR1 MNHEY, CDR2 SVGEGT. CDR3 amino acids: CASSYPLAGDSGNTIYF. The CDR3 nucleotides are TGTGCCAGCAGTTACCCCCTGGCAGGAGACTCTGGAAACACCATATATTTT.

This clonotype was seen ten or more times. The V call is TRBV20-1, the J call TRBJ1-5; 8 bases agree with TRBD1. The trim removed 4 bases at V and 4 bases at J, leaving 6 bases unmatched. The CDR3 has 14 amino acids. Germline CDR1 reads DFQATT; CDR2 reads SNEGSKA (reference sequence). The CDR3 DNA reads TGCAGTGCTAAGACAGGGGTAGGGAATCAGCCCCAGCATTTT. It specifies CSAKTGVGNQPQHF.

Many counts were recorded for this clonotype. The V gene is TRBV11-3, the J gene TRBJ1-1; possibly TRBD1 for D (6 bases). The CDR3 loop spans 17 amino acids. In germline, CDR1 is SGHNT, CDR2 YENEEA. V lost 2 bases and J 5 bases, leaving 21 bases between the germline ends. The CDR3 DNA follows: TGTGCCAGCAGCTTATACCCTTTAGGGGGGGCGCTAACTGAAGCTTTCTTT. It specifies CASSLYPLGGALTEAFF. Full variable domain (remainder filled in from reference TRBV11-3 and TRBJ1-1): EAGVVQSPRYKIIEKKQPVAFWCNPISGHNTLYWYLQNLGQGPELLIRYENEEAVDDSQLPKDRFSAERLKGVDSTLKIQPAELGDSAVYLCASSLYPLGGALTEAFFGQGTRLTVV.

The chain has TRBV19 and TRBJ1-2; D ambiguous. The germline V gene encodes CDR1 LNHDA and CDR2 SQIVND (reference sequence). There are 14 residues in the CDR3. Trimming cost V 4 bases and J 5 bases, with 14 bases left between them. CDR3 in amino acids: CASSKADADYGYTF. As DNA, the CDR3 is TGTGCCAGTAGTAAAGCTGACGCCGATTATGGCTACACCTTC.

The chain uses TRBV6-1 and TRBJ1-6, with D possibly matching TRBD1 (6 bases). The CDR3 is 18 amino acids. Trimming stripped 5 bases from V and 0 bases from J, with 17 bases between. Germline CDR1 reads MNHNS; CDR2 reads SASEGT. In DNA form, the CDR3 reads TGTGCCAGCAGTCATCGGACAGAGAGGAGCTCCTATAATTCACCCCTCCACTTT. It codes for CASSHRTERSSYNSPLHF.

This clonotype was observed at least ten times. This chain connects TRBV7-6 to TRBJ2-1; D gene ambiguous. Trimming pared 0 bases from V and 10 bases from J, leaving 7 bases between. CDR1 is SGHVS and CDR2 is FNYEAQ in the germline V gene. This CDR3 has 12 amino acids. CDR3 region: CASSLAGWEQFF. CDR3 sequence (DNA): TGTGCCAGCAGCTTAGCGGGCTGGGAGCAGTTCTTC.

The chain links TRBV20-1 to TRBJ1-5; 7 bases map to TRBD1. Germline CDR1 reads DFQATT; CDR2 reads SNEGSKA (reference sequence). This CDR3 is 17 amino acids long. V was pared by 2 bases and J by 6 bases, with 16 bases of the junction left unmatched. The CDR3: CSARIGQTGSNRQPQHF. CDR3 DNA sequence: TGCAGTGCTAGAATCGGTCAGACAGGGTCGAATCGTCAGCCCCAGCATTTT.

This clonotype was counted a few times. This chain connects TRBV20-1 to TRBJ1-2; a possible D gene is TRBD1 (5 bases). CDR3 length: 17 amino acids. Germline CDR1 reads DFQATT; CDR2 reads SNEGSKA (reference sequence). Trimming stripped 0 bases from V and 2 bases from J, with 19 bases between. The CDR3 region is CSARDRGHPSLNYGYTF. Here the CDR3 DNA reads TGCAGTGCTAGAGATAGGGGCCATCCTTCACTGAACTATGGCTACACCTTC.

This chain joins TRBV6-5 and TRBJ2-5; TRBD1 might be the D (6 bases). Germline V gene data show CDR1 as MNHEY and CDR2 as SVGAGI. Trimming took off 0 bases at V and 5 bases at J, with 13 bases between the two ends. The CDR3 length is 15 residues. Written as DNA, the CDR3 is TGTGCCAGCAGTTACTCGATACAGGGTACGGAGACCCAGTACTTC. Its protein is CASSYSIQGTETQYF.

This clonotype was seen repeatedly, ten times or more. J is TRBJ2-1 and V is TRBV29-1; the D gene is possibly TRBD1 (6 bases). The CDR3 is 11 amino acids. Germline V gene sequence: CDR1 SQVTM, CDR2 ANQGSEA. The ends were cut back, 7 bases at V and 7 bases at J, with 11 bases in the middle. DNA for the CDR3: TGCAGCGCGGCTGGGACAAATGAGCAGTTCTTC. Protein product: CSAAGTNEQFF.

At least ten counts were recorded for this clonotype. J is TRBJ2-5 and V is TRBV7-2, with D tentatively TRBD2 (6 bases). The germline gives CDR1 SGHTA, CDR2 FQGNSA. The V end lost 7 bases, the J end lost 0 bases, and 18 bases lay between the germline ends. The CDR3 contains 16 residues. CDR3 in amino acids: CASTAVRSGYQETQYF. DNA of the CDR3: TGTGCCAGCACCGCCGTAAGGAGCGGGTACCAAGAGACCCAGTACTTC.

The sample holds many counts of this clonotype. J is TRBJ2-2 and V is TRBV6-2 or TRBV6-3; the D is unclear. Germline V gene sequence: CDR1 MNHEY, CDR2 SVGEGT. V was clipped by 3 bases and J by 6 bases, with 2 bases between them. The CDR3 consists of 11 residues. CDR3 sequence: CASSYAGELFF. Here the CDR3 DNA reads TGTGCCAGCAGTTATGCCGGGGAGCTGTTTTTT.

This clonotype came up many times. This chain uses TRBV12-5 with TRBJ1-2; 8 bases agree with TRBD1. The CDR3 has 15 residues. Germline lookup yields CDR1 LGHNT and CDR2 FRNRAP. J gave up 2 bases and V 0 bases, and 2 bases lay outside the gene matches. CDR3 region: CASGLVRDRNYGYTF. CDR3 bases: TGTGCTAGTGGTTTGGTAAGGGACAGGAACTATGGCTACACCTTC.